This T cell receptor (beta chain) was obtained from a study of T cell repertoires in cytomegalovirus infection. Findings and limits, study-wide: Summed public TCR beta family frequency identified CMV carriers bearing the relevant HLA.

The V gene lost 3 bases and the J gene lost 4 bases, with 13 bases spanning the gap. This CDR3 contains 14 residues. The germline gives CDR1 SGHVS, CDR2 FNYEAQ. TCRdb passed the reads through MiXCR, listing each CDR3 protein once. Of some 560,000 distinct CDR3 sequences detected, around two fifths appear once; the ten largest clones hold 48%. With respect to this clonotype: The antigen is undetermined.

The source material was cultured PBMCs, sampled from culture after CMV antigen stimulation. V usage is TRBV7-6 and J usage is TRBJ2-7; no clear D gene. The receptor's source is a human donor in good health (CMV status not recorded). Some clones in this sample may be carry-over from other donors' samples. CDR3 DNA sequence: TGTGCCAGCAGCTTGGTCCCGGTTGGGTACGAGCAGTACTTC. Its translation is CASSLVPVGYEQYF.